What follows describes a single TCR beta chain. The data originate from a study of blood T cell repertoires in COVID-19. Study summary: The United States, Italy and Spain supplied acute and convalescent COVID-19 samples. In each case, the material was cDNA or gDNA derived from T cells, B-cell-depleted T cells, or PBMCs.

Per the original data handling: Using reference gene primer amplification, nucleated cell counts were estimated. Generated by immunoSEQ multiplex PCR, the TCRdb table keeps only in-frame clones and is missing some. V and J calls and clone size are copied from that table; D and trimming were computed from the DNA. The sample includes nearly 250,000 clones, 86% of them seen just once. This CDR3 is built from 15 residues. V dropped 5 bases and J dropped 7; count of bases not matched to a gene: 6. Germline loops: CDR1 SGHVS, CDR2 FQNEAQ. The TCR was taken from a woman in her sixties or seventies who had recovered from COVID-19. The sequenced sample was peripheral blood. This chain uses TRBV7-8 with TRBJ1-6, with TRBD1 matching 9 bases. CDR3 amino acids: CASSSAGTGNSPLHF. The CDR3 DNA is TGTGCCAGCAGCAGCGCCGGGACAGGGAATTCACCCCTCCACTTT. Looking up the rest from reference TRBV7-8 and TRBJ1-6 gives the full variable domain: GAGVSQSPRYKVAKRGQDVALRCDPISGHVSLFWYQQALGQGPEFLTYFQNEAQLDKSGLPSDRFFAERPEGSVSTLKIQRTQQEDSAVYLCASSSAGTGNSPLHFGNGTRLTVT.